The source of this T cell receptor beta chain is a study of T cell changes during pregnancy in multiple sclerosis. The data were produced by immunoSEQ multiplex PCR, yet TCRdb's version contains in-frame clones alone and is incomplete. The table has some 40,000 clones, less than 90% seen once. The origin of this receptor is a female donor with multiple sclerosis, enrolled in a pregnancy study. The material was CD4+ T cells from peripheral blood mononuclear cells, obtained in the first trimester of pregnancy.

CDR3 DNA sequence: TGTGCCAGCCGTCTGGACAGTAAGAACATTCAGTACTTC. Its protein is CASRLDSKNIQYF. The chain has TRBV6-6 and TRBJ2-4; TRBD1 is a possible D gene (6 bases). The germline V gene has CDR1 MNHNY and CDR2 SVGAGI (reference sequence). V lost 8 bases and J lost 7, with 15 bases in between. The CDR3 has 13 residues.